Each of the 26 T cell receptor beta chains below was sequenced from the same sample in a study of blood T cell repertoires in COVID-19. Repertoires were generated with immunoSEQ multiplex PCR, while TCRdb's copy carries only in-frame clones and drops some. The data contain a few hundred thousand clones, roughly 80% of them singletons. The sample consisted of PBMCs or T cells enriched from blood (not recorded which). Receptor source: a woman aged 40 to 50 with acute COVID-19.

This clone was observed a few times. This chain connects TRBV2 to TRBJ2-1; D possibly corresponds to TRBD2 (6 bases). Germline CDR1 is SNHLY and CDR2 is FYNNEI. Trimming left V 6 bases short and J 9 bases short, with 12 bases between. This CDR3 spans 12 amino acids. Here the CDR3 DNA reads TGTGCCAGCAGACAACTAGCACCTGAGCAGTTCTTC. The encoded protein is CASRQLAPEQFF.

The chain is built from TRBV14 and TRBJ2-2, with D possibly being TRBD1 (5 bases). This CDR3 has 17 residues. Trimming pared 4 bases from V and 4 bases from J, leaving 19 bases between. Germline-derived CDR1 and CDR2 are SGHDN and FVKESK. The CDR3 reads CASSPRRQTMGTGELFF. For the CDR3, the DNA is TGTGCCAGCAGCCCGAGAAGACAGACAATGGGCACCGGGGAGCTGTTTTTT.

This clone was observed at least ten times. The chain uses TRBV7-2 and TRBJ2-3; perhaps TRBD1 as D (7 bases). The CDR3 is 16 residues long. V was trimmed by 3 bases and J by 2 bases, leaving 15 bases between them. The germline V gene has CDR1 SGHTA and CDR2 FQGNSA. The CDR3 protein is CASSFRGDSPTDTQYF. The CDR3 DNA is TGTGCCAGCAGCTTCAGGGGGGACTCACCCACAGATACGCAGTATTTT.

The CDR3: CASSRRAGELFF. The CDR3 DNA follows: TGCGCCAGCAGCCGGCGGGCCGGGGAGCTGTTTTTT. This chain uses TRBV4-3 with TRBJ2-2; tentatively, D is TRBD2 (5 bases). Trimming removed 4 bases from V and 6 bases from J, with 6 bases in between. This CDR3 is 12 amino acids long. Germline V gene lookup returns CDR1 LGHNA and CDR2 YSLEER.

CDR3 residues: CASSAGTGPEPQHF. The CDR3 coding sequence is TGTGCCAGCAGCGCTGGGACAGGGCCAGAGCCCCAGCATTTT. The chain couples TRBV9 to TRBJ1-5; 9 bases line up with TRBD1. V lost 3 bases, J lost 8 bases, and 6 bases stayed unmatched. The CDR3 has 14 residues. Germline V gene sequence: CDR1 SGDLS, CDR2 YYNGEE.

The gene calls are TRBV4-2 and TRBJ2-4, with 8 nucleotides matching TRBD2. The CDR3 contains 11 residues. Germline V CDR1 and CDR2: LGHNA, YNFKEQ. V lost 9 bases to trimming and J lost 7 bases; unmatched junction nucleotides: 2. The CDR3 region is CASRGGNIQYF. CDR3 in DNA: TGTGCCAGTCGGGGGGGGAACATTCAGTACTTC.

The chain recombines TRBV10-3 with TRBJ2-5, with D uncertain. V gave up 0 bases and J gave up 3 bases, with 5 bases separating them. Germline CDR1 reads ENHRY; CDR2 reads SYGVKD. CDR3 length: 13 residues. DNA for the CDR3: TGTGCCATCAGTGAGTCGAGAGAAGAGACCCAGTACTTC. Translated, it gives CAISESREETQYF.

CDR3 in DNA: TGCGCCAGCAGTTATTGGAGGCGGACTAGCGGGAGTTACGAGCAGTACTTC. It translates to CASSYWRRTSGSYEQYF. This rearrangement joins TRBV5-1 to TRBJ2-7, with TRBD2 matching 13 bases. Germline V lookup: CDR1 SGHRS, CDR2 YFSETQ. V dropped 5 bases and J dropped 4; count of bases not matched to a gene: 12. The CDR3 has 17 residues.

The rearrangement links TRBV11-1 to TRBJ2-2; a weak D match, TRBD1 (5 bases). CDR1 and CDR2 from the germline V gene are SGHAT and FQDESV (reference sequence). The V end lost 9 bases, the J end lost 2 bases, and 10 bases lay between the germline ends. The CDR3 runs to 13 residues. The CDR3 DNA reads as TGTGCCAGGTCCAGGGTAAACACCGGGGAGCTGTTTTTT. It yields the protein CARSRVNTGELFF.

The chain recombines TRBV15 with TRBJ2-5; TRBD1 matches at 9 bases. V shed 1 base, J shed 1 base, and the junction held 7 bases outside the gene matches. There are 17 residues in the CDR3. CDR1 and CDR2 from the germline V gene are LNHNV and YYDKDF (reference sequence). The CDR3 bases are TGTGCCACCAGCAGAGGACATTACAGGGGGCGCCAAGAGACCCAGTACTTC. It translates to CATSRGHYRGRQETQYF.

This chain uses TRBV7-2 with TRBJ2-3, with D tentatively TRBD2 (5 bases). The CDR3 is made up of 12 amino acids. CDR1 is SGHTA and CDR2 is FQGNSA in the germline V gene. V was pared by 5 bases and J by 4 bases, with 7 bases between. The CDR3 here is CASSRGSDTQYF. The CDR3 nucleotides read TGTGCCAGCAGCCGGGGATCAGATACGCAGTATTTT.

The J gene is TRBJ1-5, the V gene TRBV7-2; D call uncertain. CDR1 is SGHTA, CDR2 FQGNSA, per germline. This CDR3 spans 13 amino acids. Trimming took 1 base from V and 4 from J, leaving 5 bases between them. As DNA, the CDR3 is TGTGCCAGCAGCTTAGTTGCGAATCAGCCCCAGCATTTT. Its protein product is CASSLVANQPQHF.

The chain employs TRBV4-1 and TRBJ2-7, with TRBD2 matching over 11 bases. The CDR3 totals 17 residues. Looked up from germline, CDR1 is MGHRA and CDR2 is YSYEKL. The J segment lost 7 bases and the V segment lost 4 bases, leaving 15 bases of the junction unmatched. The CDR3 sequence: CASSPPGGVSGREEQYF. The CDR3 region has the DNA TGCGCCAGCAGCCCCCCGGGAGGGGTTAGCGGGAGGGAAGAGCAGTACTTC.

J is TRBJ2-3 and V is TRBV4-3, with 9 positions matching TRBD2. The germline V gene encodes CDR1 LGHNA and CDR2 YSLEER. The CDR3 spans 17 residues. V was pared by 4 bases and J by 6 bases, with 14 bases of the junction left unmatched. CDR3 bases: TGCGCCAGCAGCCGGACTTGGGCTAGCGGGGCGGGGGATACGCAGTATTTT. This sequence encodes CASSRTWASGAGDTQYF.

This sequence joins TRBV7-2 and TRBJ2-1, with D possibly matching TRBD2 (6 bases). The CDR3 totals 15 residues. Trimming left V 5 bases short and J 3 bases short, with 14 bases between. Germline CDR1 and CDR2: SGHTA and FQGNSA. DNA for the CDR3: TGTGCCAGCAGCCCCCGGGACTCCTTCTACAATGAGCAGTTCTTC. Protein product: CASSPRDSFYNEQFF.

The rearrangement joins TRBV7-2 to TRBJ2-7, with D possibly TRBD2 on 6 matching bases. Germline V gene sequence: CDR1 SGHTA, CDR2 FQGNSA. The CDR3 runs to 14 residues. V was clipped by 7 bases and J by 0 bases, with 13 bases between them. CDR3 region: CASTAGTSSYEQYF. The CDR3 DNA follows: TGTGCCAGCACCGCGGGGACCTCCTCCTACGAGCAGTACTTC.

J is TRBJ2-2 and V is TRBV18; 7 positions agree with TRBD1. The CDR3 sequence is 16 residues long. V was pared by 0 bases and J by 4 bases, with 5 bases of the junction left unmatched. Per the germline V gene, CDR1 is KGHSH and CDR2 is LQKENI. This CDR3 is CASSPPEGGGTGELFF. The CDR3 region has the DNA TGTGCCAGCTCACCACCCGAAGGGGGCGGCACCGGGGAGCTGTTTTTT. Full variable domain (rest looked up from reference TRBV18 and TRBJ2-2): NAGVMQNPRHLVRRRGQEARLRCSPMKGHSHVYWYRQLPEEGLKFMVYLQKENIIDESGMPKERFSAEFPKEGPSILRIQQVVRGDSAAYFCASSPPEGGGTGELFFGEGSRLTVL.

V usage is TRBV7-2 and J usage is TRBJ1-3; D call uncertain. CDR1 SGHTA and CDR2 FQGNSA come from the germline V gene. The CDR3 contains 16 residues. The V end lost 6 bases, the J end lost 4 bases, and 19 bases lay between the germline ends. CDR3 in amino acids: CASRQPTGSTGNTIYF. The CDR3 bases are TGTGCCAGCAGGCAACCCACCGGGTCTACAGGAAACACCATATATTTT.

This chain links TRBV7-9 with TRBJ2-2, with 12 bases lining up with TRBD1. From germline, CDR1 is SEHNR and CDR2 FQNEAQ (reference sequence). The V and J ends lost 5 bases and 6 bases, in that order; junction bases with no gene match: 7. The CDR3 loop spans 16 amino acids. The CDR3 nucleotides are TGTGCCAGCAGCGCCATTGGGACAGGGGGCTCCGGGGAGCTGTTTTTT. Protein: CASSAIGTGGSGELFF.

The V call is TRBV5-4, the J call TRBJ1-2, with 9 bases fitting TRBD1. The CDR3 covers 17 residues. The germline V gene has CDR1 SGHNT and CDR2 YYREEE (reference sequence). The ends lost 3 bases at V and 0 bases at J; junction bases unmatched: 9. Written as DNA, the CDR3 is TGTGCCAGCAGCTCCCGGGACAGGGCGTCCCCTAACTATGGCTACACCTTC. This codes for CASSSRDRASPNYGYTF. The entire variable domain, with the rest obtained from reference TRBV5-4 and TRBJ1-2, is as follows: ETGVTQSPTHLIKTRGQQVTLRCSSQSGHNTVSWYQQALGQGPQFIFQYYREEENGRGNFPPRFSGLQFPNYSSELNVNALELDDSALYLCASSSRDRASPNYGYTFGSGTRLTVV.

This chain joins TRBV3-1 (or the pseudogene TRBV3-2) and TRBJ2-1, with TRBD1 identical over 7 bases. The J segment lost 6 bases and the V segment lost 6 bases, leaving 11 bases of the junction unmatched. Germline V CDR1 and CDR2: LGHDT, YNNKEL (reference sequence). This CDR3 has 15 amino acids. The CDR3 sequence is CASSHRGTLVNEQFF. In DNA, the CDR3 is TGTGCCAGCAGTCACAGGGGAACCCTGGTCAATGAGCAGTTCTTC.

The chain uses TRBV5-4 and TRBJ1-2; D is uncertain. The CDR3 consists of 13 residues. V was shortened by 0 bases and J by 5 bases, with 8 bases between the two germline ends. Germline loops: CDR1 SGHNT, CDR2 YYREEE (reference sequence). CDR3 sequence (DNA): TGTGCCAGCAGCTTGGGTAGGGAGTATGGCTACACCTTC. Translated: CASSLGREYGYTF. The whole variable domain, remainder taken from reference TRBV5-4 and TRBJ1-2, is ETGVTQSPTHLIKTRGQQVTLRCSSQSGHNTVSWYQQALGQGPQFIFQYYREEENGRGNFPPRFSGLQFPNYSSELNVNALELDDSALYLCASSLGREYGYTFGSGTRLTVV.

V is TRBV12-3 or TRBV12-4 and J is TRBJ2-7; D is unresolved. V lost 6 bases to trimming and J lost 2 bases, with 8 bases between them. CDR3 length equals 12 residues. The CDR3 region is CASSPDTYEQYF. Written as DNA, the CDR3 is TGTGCCAGCAGCCCCGACACCTACGAGCAGTACTTC.

This sequence joins TRBV7-2 and TRBJ1-6; TRBD1 agrees at 8 bases. The CDR3 spans 15 residues. Germline CDR1 SGHTA, CDR2 FQGNSA. The J segment lost 4 bases and the V segment lost 2 bases, leaving 1 base of the junction unmatched. The CDR3 coding sequence is TGTGCCAGCAGCTTAACAGGGGGTTATAATTCACCCCTCCACTTT. This codes for CASSLTGGYNSPLHF.

This clone was seen a single time. The chain is built from TRBV6-2 or TRBV6-3 and TRBJ2-7; 10 bases are shared with TRBD2. The CDR3 length is 15 residues. J gave up 4 bases and V 0 bases, and 3 bases lay outside the gene matches. The germline V gene encodes CDR1 MNHEY and CDR2 SVGEGT. The CDR3 region is CASSYSPTSGYEQYF. For the CDR3, the DNA is TGTGCCAGCAGTTACTCGCCGACTAGCGGGTACGAGCAGTACTTC.

This clone was detected only once. This sequence joins TRBV5-6 and TRBJ1-2; 8 nucleotides align to TRBD1. This CDR3 comprises 15 residues. J gave up 4 bases and V 4 bases, and 9 bases lay outside the gene matches. CDR1 SGHDT and CDR2 YYEEEE come from the germline V gene. CDR3 amino acids: CASSPGQGVGYGYTF. The CDR3 region has the DNA TGTGCCAGCAGCCCCGGACAGGGAGTAGGCTATGGCTACACCTTC. Using reference TRBV5-6 and TRBJ1-2 for the parts outside the CDR3, the full variable domain is DAGVTQSPTHLIKTRGQQVTLRCSPKSGHDTVSWYQQALGQGPQFIFQYYEEEERQRGNFPDRFSGHQFPNYSSELNVNALLLGDSALYLCASSPGQGVGYGYTFGSGTRLTVV.